This T cell receptor (beta chain) comes out of a study of blood T cell repertoires in COVID-19 (dated by TCRdb to 2020 to 2022). Some background on the complete study: Collaborator samples came from the United States, Italy and Spain and covered acute and convalescent phases of COVID-19. The material from the prospective study consisted of cDNA or gDNA derived from T cells, B-cell-depleted T cells, or PBMCs. Deeply sampled blood TCRbeta repertoires from subjects exposed to, actively infected with, or recovered from COVID-19 were included in the dataset. The repertoires were released in a freely available public database meant as a resource for research on the immune response to SARS-CoV-2. The samples were drawn from the first 160 participants of the ongoing ImmuneRACE study and from more than 1,000 subjects provided by 6 global collaborators. The sample metadata nearly always contained a de-identified subject ID, COVID-19 status, age in years and sex. Where HLA class I and class II types were available, the types were taken from metadata supplied by the sample provider, not from assay-based typing.

Whole blood was collected in K2EDTA tubes by collaborating institutions according to the institutions' own protocols. Collaborator samples were shipped for TCRbeta analysis as frozen whole blood, isolated PBMCs, or DNA extracted from either sample type. Summary of the overall study and its limitations: How much clinical and demographic metadata was included differed by source and by participant, and the metadata was provided uncurated.

On this clone: Its target antigen remains unknown. No base qualities exist here, and no much larger clone lies one base off it.

TCRbeta CDR3 regions were amplified from genomic DNA using the immunoSEQ Assay, a bias-controlled multiplex PCR. The original pipeline was this. Nucleated cell counts per sample were estimated from amplification of reference gene primers within the assay. Sequence reads were collapsed and filtered to measure the absolute abundance of every unique TCRbeta CDR3 rearrangement. For each sample, productive Simpson clonality was calculated as the square root of Simpson's diversity index across productive rearrangements. TCRdb obtained this table from immuneACCESS and retained in-frame rearrangements with V and J assigned. These tables miss some clones; where compared with another copy, unresolved V genes account for less than half of the shortfall, and the remainder is unexplained. V, J and clone size are those of that table, while D and trimming were read from the DNA. Within this sample are 80,000 to 90,000 clones, with approximately 86% of them counted one time only. The top ten hold 0.95% to 1.5% of the sample.

The germline V and J ends show losses of 5 bases and 6 bases respectively, and no gene match explains 8 bases of the junction. From the cysteine up to the phenylalanine, the CDR3 has a length of 15 residues. The only DNA kept is the CDR3, 45 bases in frame from the first base. As encoded in the germline V gene (reference sequence), CDR1 is LNHNV while CDR2 is YYDKDF. In this chain, TRBV15 is recombined with TRBJ2-5, and TRBD2 matches 11 of the central bases. The receptor comes from a man older than 75 with active or convalescent COVID-19. Sequencing was performed on peripheral blood. The sequenced DNA is TGTGCCACCAGCGTAATAGCGGGAGGGCCGAAGACCCAGTACTTC. This is translated as CATSVIAGGPKTQYF.